A single sample gave rise to the 7 T cell receptor beta chains below, sequenced in a study of siplizumab effects on memory and regulatory T cells. The method was immunoSEQ multiplex PCR; TCRdb's version includes in-frame clones alone and lacks a portion of them. The data contain 56,000 or so clones, over 95% of them singletons. Sequencing was carried out using naive CD8+ T cells sorted from blood. The receptors here all came from a human donor in good health.

This rearrangement joins TRBV9 to TRBJ2-2; D may be TRBD2 (6 bases). CDR1 is SGDLS, CDR2 YYNGEE, per germline. The CDR3 has 12 residues. V lost 7 bases, J lost 6 bases, and 10 bases lay in between. The CDR3 DNA reads as TGTGCCAGCGGGGGGAGTGCCGGGGAGCTGTTTTTT. Translating gives CASGGSAGELFF.

The V gene is TRBV7-9, the J gene TRBJ1-1; no firm D call. The ends were cut back, 3 bases at V and 3 bases at J, with 8 bases in the middle. There are 13 residues in the CDR3. Germline-derived CDR1 and CDR2 are SEHNR and FQNEAQ (reference sequence). CDR3 region: CASSFRRDTEAFF. CDR3 nucleotides: TGTGCCAGCAGCTTCCGACGAGACACTGAAGCTTTCTTT. The entire variable domain, with the rest obtained from reference TRBV7-9 and TRBJ1-1, is as follows: DTGVSQNPRHKITKRGQNVTFRCDPISEHNRLYWYRQTLGQGPEFLTYFQNEAQLEKSRLLSDRFSAERPKGSFSTLEIQRTEQGDSAMYLCASSFRRDTEAFFGQGTRLTVV.

The chain uses TRBV7-6 and TRBJ2-2; 12 nucleotides align to TRBD2. Germline CDR1 SGHVS, CDR2 FNYEAQ. After removal of 5 bases from V and 7 bases from J, the junction contained 11 bases not matched to a gene. CDR3 length equals 17 residues. CDR3 region: CASSPRLAGEVYGELFF. DNA for the CDR3: TGTGCCAGCAGCCCGAGACTAGCGGGAGAAGTTTACGGGGAGCTGTTTTTT.

The genes are TRBV9 and TRBJ1-1; weak D call: TRBD1 (6 bases). Looked up from germline, CDR1 is SGDLS and CDR2 is YYNGEE. Trimming took off 4 bases at V and 6 bases at J, with 10 bases between the two ends. The CDR3 is 12 amino acids. DNA for the CDR3: TGTGCCAGCAGCCCGGGGACACCTGAAGCTTTCTTT. Amino acid sequence: CASSPGTPEAFF.

V usage is TRBV15 and J usage is TRBJ2-3; a possible D gene is TRBD2 (6 bases). V lost 7 bases and J lost 4, with 24 bases in between. In germline, CDR1 is LNHNV, CDR2 YYDKDF (reference sequence). The CDR3 contains 17 residues. The DNA of the CDR3 is TGTGCCACCATGGGGACCCAGGACGGTCGGAGGGCAGATACGCAGTATTTT. Translation gives CATMGTQDGRRADTQYF.

The genes are TRBV4-1 and TRBJ2-7; D is possibly TRBD2 (5 bases). Trimming removed 1 base at V and 3 bases at J, with 16 bases between. Germline CDR1 reads MGHRA; CDR2 reads YSYEKL. This CDR3 contains 16 residues. The CDR3, as DNA: TGCGCCAGCAGCCAAGTGCGGGTCGGGGTGAACTACGAGCAGTACTTC. It encodes CASSQVRVGVNYEQYF.

V and J are TRBV7-6 and TRBJ2-7; TRBD2 is a possible D gene (6 bases). Looked up from germline, CDR1 is SGHVS and CDR2 is FNYEAQ. There are 17 residues in the CDR3. V dropped 4 bases and J dropped 0 bases, with 19 bases sitting between them. The CDR3 DNA follows: TGTGCCAGCAGCTCCCACCCGGACGGGGGTCTCTCCTACGAGCAGTACTTC. Translation gives CASSSHPDGGLSYEQYF. Using reference TRBV7-6 and TRBJ2-7 for the parts outside the CDR3, the full variable domain is GAGVSQSPRYKVTKRGQDVALRCDPISGHVSLYWYRQALGQGPEFLTYFNYEAQQDKSGLPNDRFSAERPEGSISTLTIQRTEQRDSAMYRCASSSHPDGGLSYEQYFGPGTRLTVT.